The present T cell receptor (beta chain) was sequenced within a study of T cell repertoires in cytomegalovirus infection. Across the whole study: Public signatures in TCR beta pointed to CMV infection and matching HLA type.

Study-level results: CMV carriers having the relevant HLA were flagged by cumulative public TCR beta family frequency. Dominant in the ex vivo response were TCR beta clonotypes restricted by HLA-C and specific for CMV.

This clonotype showed up just a few times. Its antigen is still unknown. Germline assignment: CDR1 DFQATT and CDR2 SNEGSKA (reference sequence). Trimming left V 6 bases short and J 5 bases short, with 19 bases between. The CDR3 is made up of 14 amino acids. TCRdb reprocessed the reads with MiXCR, giving one entry per CDR3 protein. The sample holds about 130,000 distinct CDR3 sequences, 8.8% seen once. Sequencing was carried out using PBMCs. This sequence joins TRBV20-1 and TRBJ1-2; D gene uncertain. The receptor's source is a human donor in good health (CMV status not recorded). Some clones in this sample may be carry-over from other donors' samples. Here the CDR3 reads CSANPSVDLYGYTF. CDR3 DNA: TGCAGTGCCAATCCTTCGGTAGACCTATATGGCTACACCTTC.